One and the same sample provided the 9 T cell receptor beta chains below, sequenced in a study of T cell repertoires in cytomegalovirus infection. Each CDR3 protein is one row after TCRdb ran MiXCR on the reads. Of 150,000 or so distinct CDR3 sequences listed, around a quarter are singletons. Sample: PBMCs. These receptor sequences come from a human donor in good health (CMV status not recorded). Some clones in this sample may be carry-over from other donors' samples.

This clonotype was detected a few times. The rearrangement uses TRBV28 and TRBJ1-5; D is unclear. The CDR3 extends over 13 amino acids. Trimming pared 1 base from V and 2 bases from J, leaving 3 bases between. From germline, CDR1 is MDHEN and CDR2 SYDVKM. As DNA, the CDR3 is TGTGCCAGCAGTTTATCGGGCAATCAGCCCCAGCATTTT. Protein: CASSLSGNQPQHF.

This clonotype was found many times. The rearrangement links TRBV7-8 to TRBJ2-3, with no clear D. V gave up 3 bases and J gave up 4 bases, with 8 bases separating them. This CDR3 contains 13 residues. CDR1 SGHVS and CDR2 FQNEAQ come from the germline V gene. The CDR3 loop reads CASSFKDADTQYF. DNA of the CDR3: TGTGCCAGCAGCTTCAAGGATGCAGATACGCAGTATTTT.

Many counts were recorded for this clonotype. This chain uses TRBV7-2 with TRBJ2-1; 14 nucleotides align to TRBD2. Germline-derived CDR1 and CDR2 are SGHTA and FQGNSA. There are 18 residues in the CDR3. The J segment lost 6 bases and the V segment lost 1 base, leaving 8 bases of the junction unmatched. The CDR3 bases are TGTGCCAGCAGCTTAGTTCCGGGACTAGCGGGGGTCCTCAATGAGCAGTTCTTC. Translated, it gives CASSLVPGLAGVLNEQFF.

In this sample, this clonotype turned up many times. The gene calls are TRBV7-3 and TRBJ1-2, with 8 positions matching TRBD1. The CDR3 is 17 residues long. Looked up from germline, CDR1 is SGHTA and CDR2 is FQGTGA. The V segment lost 5 bases and the J segment 4 bases; nucleotides outside the gene matches: 15. Here the CDR3 reads CASSISRGLGLIYGYTF. The CDR3 DNA is TGTGCCAGCAGCATATCCAGGGGGCTCGGGCTAATCTATGGCTACACCTTC.

This chain uses TRBV14 with TRBJ2-7, with 14 bases aligning to TRBD2. The germline gives CDR1 SGHDN, CDR2 FVKESK. Unmatched junction bases numbered 7, after V lost 4 bases and J lost 2 bases. The CDR3 loop spans 17 amino acids. For the CDR3, the DNA is TGTGCCAGCAGCCCATATAGACTAGCGGGAGGGACCTACGAGCAGTACTTC. Residues: CASSPYRLAGGTYEQYF.

This clonotype was detected many times. The chain is built from TRBV14 and TRBJ2-3, with D unresolved. This CDR3 has 13 residues. V lost 4 bases to trimming and J lost 3 bases, with 8 bases between them. The germline gives CDR1 SGHDN, CDR2 FVKESK. The CDR3 bases are TGTGCCAGCAGCCCCGACCTGACAGATACGCAGTATTTT. Translated: CASSPDLTDTQYF.

The J gene is TRBJ2-7, the V gene TRBV6-8; D tentatively fits TRBD1 or TRBD2 (5 bases each). V lost 8 bases and J lost 7, with 12 bases in between. CDR1 and CDR2 from the germline V gene are MNHGY and SAAAGT. The CDR3 length is 11 residues. The CDR3 spells CASGRDREQYF. CDR3 bases: TGTGCCAGCGGCCGGGACCGTGAGCAGTACTTC.

This sequence joins TRBV7-8 and TRBJ2-7; TRBD1 is a possible D gene (6 bases). V was clipped by 5 bases and J by 2 bases, with 10 bases between them. The CDR3 totals 13 residues. Germline CDR1 SGHVS, CDR2 FQNEAQ. The CDR3, as DNA: TGTGCCAGCAGCGAGGACAGAGCCTACGAGCAGTACTTC. It translates to CASSEDRAYEQYF. Full variable domain (outside the CDR3, taken from reference TRBV7-8 and TRBJ2-7): GAGVSQSPRYKVAKRGQDVALRCDPISGHVSLFWYQQALGQGPEFLTYFQNEAQLDKSGLPSDRFFAERPEGSVSTLKIQRTQQEDSAVYLCASSEDRAYEQYFGPGTRLTVT.

The rearrangement joins TRBV3-1 to TRBJ1-6, with TRBD1 matching over 9 bases. The V segment lost 4 bases and the J segment 8 bases; nucleotides outside the gene matches: 3. This CDR3 comprises 14 residues. Germline CDR1 and CDR2: LGHDT and YNNKEL (reference sequence). CDR3 coding DNA: TGTGCCAGCAGCCCTTGGACAGGGGATTCACCCCTCCACTTT. Translating it yields CASSPWTGDSPLHF.